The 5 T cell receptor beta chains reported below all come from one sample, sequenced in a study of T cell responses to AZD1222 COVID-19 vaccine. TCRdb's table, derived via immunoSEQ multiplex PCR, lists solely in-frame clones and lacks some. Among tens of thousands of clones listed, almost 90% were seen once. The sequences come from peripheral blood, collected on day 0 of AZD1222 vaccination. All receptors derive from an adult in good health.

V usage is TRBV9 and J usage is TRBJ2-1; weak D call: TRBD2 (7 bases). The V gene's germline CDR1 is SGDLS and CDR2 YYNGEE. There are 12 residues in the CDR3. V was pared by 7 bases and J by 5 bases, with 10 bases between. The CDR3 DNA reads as TGTGCCAGCGGGGGGGCAGACAATGAGCAGTTCTTC. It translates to CASGGADNEQFF.

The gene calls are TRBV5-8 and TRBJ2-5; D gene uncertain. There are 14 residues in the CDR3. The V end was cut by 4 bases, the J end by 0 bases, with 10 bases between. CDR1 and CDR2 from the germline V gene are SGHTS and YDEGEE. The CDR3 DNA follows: TGTGCCAGCAGCAAGGACGGATACCAAGAGACCCAGTACTTC. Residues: CASSKDGYQETQYF.

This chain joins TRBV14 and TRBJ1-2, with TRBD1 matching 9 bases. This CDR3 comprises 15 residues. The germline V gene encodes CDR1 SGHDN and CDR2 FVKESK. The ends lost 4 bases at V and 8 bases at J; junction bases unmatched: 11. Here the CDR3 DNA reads TGTGCCAGCAGCCCGCGGGACAGGGTTTTATGGGGCTACACCTTC. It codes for CASSPRDRVLWGYTF.

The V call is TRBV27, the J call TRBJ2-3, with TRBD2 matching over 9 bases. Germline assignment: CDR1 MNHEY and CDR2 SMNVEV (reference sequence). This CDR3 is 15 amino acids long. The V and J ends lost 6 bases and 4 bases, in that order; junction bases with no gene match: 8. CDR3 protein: CASRVRGGAADTQYF. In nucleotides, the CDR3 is TGTGCCAGCAGAGTTCGCGGGGGGGCCGCAGATACGCAGTATTTT.

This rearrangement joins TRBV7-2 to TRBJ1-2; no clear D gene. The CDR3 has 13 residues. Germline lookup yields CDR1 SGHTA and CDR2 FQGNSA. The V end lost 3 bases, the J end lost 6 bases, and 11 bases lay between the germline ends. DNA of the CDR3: TGTGCCAGCAGCTTGGACCCCCGGGATGGCTACACCTTC. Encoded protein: CASSLDPRDGYTF.